The subject of this entry is one T cell receptor beta chain. Clones were sequenced by immunoSEQ multiplex PCR, and TCRdb holds only the in-frame ones, with some missing. The sample holds approximately 230,000 clones, 87% seen once. The CDR3 is 17 amino acids. Germline V gene lookup returns CDR1 SGDLS and CDR2 YYNGEE. The ends lost 2 bases at V and 6 bases at J; junction bases unmatched: 10. The data are from a study of blood T cell repertoires in COVID-19. Overall study: T cells, B-cell-depleted T cells, or PBMCs provided the cDNA or gDNA that served as material.

Sequenced: peripheral blood. This receptor was taken from a man between 18 and 29 years old with active or convalescent COVID-19. The chain uses TRBV9 and TRBJ1-6, with 8 bases identical to TRBD1. This CDR3 is CASSVNPDRASNSPLHF. CDR3 coding DNA: TGTGCCAGCAGCGTTAACCCGGACAGGGCGAGTAATTCACCCCTCCACTTT.